The present T cell receptor (beta chain) was sequenced within a study of cytomegalovirus exposure and HLA in healthy donors. The PCR had 60 Vbeta and 13 Jbeta primers. Method: immunoSEQ multiplex PCR; TCRdb's copy keeps in-frame clones and lacks some. Of more than 90,000 clones detected, 70% to 85% appear once; the ten largest clones hold approximately 5%. This clone occurred a few times. Antigen unknown. Study results and limitations: The number of N-insertions in an Asian-associated ancestry cluster was reportedly below the roughly 660-donor mean in a later analysis.

The CDR3 runs 19 residues. Per the germline V gene, CDR1 is MNHEY and CDR2 is SMNVEV (reference sequence). V was pared by 5 bases and J by 0 bases, with 16 bases of the junction left unmatched. This TCR was recovered from a man over 45 in good health and CMV-seropositive. The sequencing input was PBMCs. V gene TRBV27 combines with J gene TRBJ2-4, with 7 bases that match TRBD2. The CDR3 sequence: CASSPTVYLADIAKNIQYF. In DNA form, the CDR3 reads TGTGCCAGCAGTCCAACGGTATATCTAGCGGATATAGCCAAAAACATTCAGTACTTC.